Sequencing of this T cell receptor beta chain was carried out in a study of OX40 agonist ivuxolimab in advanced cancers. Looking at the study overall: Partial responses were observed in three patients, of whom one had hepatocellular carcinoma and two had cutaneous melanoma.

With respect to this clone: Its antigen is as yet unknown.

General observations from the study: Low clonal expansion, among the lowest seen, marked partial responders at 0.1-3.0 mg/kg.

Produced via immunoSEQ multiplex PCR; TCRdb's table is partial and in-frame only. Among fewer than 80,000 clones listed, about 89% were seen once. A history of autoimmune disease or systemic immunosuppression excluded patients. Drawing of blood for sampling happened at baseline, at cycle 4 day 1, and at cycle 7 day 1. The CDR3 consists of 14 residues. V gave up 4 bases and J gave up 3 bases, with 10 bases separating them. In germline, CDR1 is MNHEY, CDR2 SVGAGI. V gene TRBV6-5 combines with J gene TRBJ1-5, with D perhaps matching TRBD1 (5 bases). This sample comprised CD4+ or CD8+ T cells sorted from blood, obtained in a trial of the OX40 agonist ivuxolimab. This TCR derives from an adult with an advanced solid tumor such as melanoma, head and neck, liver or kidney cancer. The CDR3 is CASSSAGPNQPQHF. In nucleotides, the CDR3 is TGTGCCAGCAGTTCGGCGGGACCCAATCAGCCCCAGCATTTT.